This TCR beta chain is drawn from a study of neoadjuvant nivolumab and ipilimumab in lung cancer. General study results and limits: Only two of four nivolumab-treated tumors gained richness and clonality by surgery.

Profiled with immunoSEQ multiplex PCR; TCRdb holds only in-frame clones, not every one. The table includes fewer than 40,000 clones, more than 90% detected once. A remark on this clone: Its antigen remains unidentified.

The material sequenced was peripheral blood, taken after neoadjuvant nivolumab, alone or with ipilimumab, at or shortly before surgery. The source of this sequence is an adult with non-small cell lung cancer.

Here the CDR3 DNA reads TGTGCCAGCAGCGTAGTCCCGGACTCCTACGAGCAGTACTTC. Its translation is CASSVVPDSYEQYF. The chain combines TRBV9 with TRBJ2-7; D is unresolved. With 0 bases removed from V and 0 bases from J, the gap between germline ends came to 7 bases. This CDR3 comprises 14 residues. In germline, CDR1 is SGDLS, CDR2 YYNGEE.